The 15 T cell receptor beta chains given below trace back to one sample, sequenced in a study of graft-versus-host responses after intestinal transplantation. Assay: immunoSEQ multiplex PCR; the TCRdb copy retains only in-frame clones and omits some. Among fewer than 9,500 clones listed, approximately 30% were seen once. Co-plated with some 200,000 CFSE-labeled responder cells were some 200,000 irradiated, violet-dye-labeled stimulator cells. The material was alloreactive CD8+ T cells from a mixed lymphocyte reaction culture, obtained before transplantation. Subset meaning: CFSE-low proliferating T cells sorted from roughly 6-day pre-transplant mixed lymphocyte reaction (GvH or HvG direction). Receptors originate from a human patient who was an organ donor for intestinal transplantation.

V usage is TRBV13 and J usage is TRBJ2-1; D gene unclear. V lost 3 bases and J lost 1, with 10 bases in between. Germline V gene data show CDR1 as PRHDT and CDR2 as FYEKMQ (reference sequence). This CDR3 has 15 residues. The CDR3 loop reads CASSFTERSYNEQFF. DNA of the CDR3: TGTGCCAGCAGCTTTACGGAGAGGTCCTACAATGAGCAGTTCTTC.

By sample share, this clone is medium-sized. This sequence joins TRBV27 and TRBJ2-7; the D gene is possibly TRBD1 (6 bases). The CDR3 sequence is 13 residues long. The V end was cut by 5 bases, the J end by 3 bases, with 11 bases between. Germline CDR1 and CDR2: MNHEY and SMNVEV (reference sequence). The CDR3 DNA follows: TGTGCCAGCAGTCTGACAGGCGTCTACGAGCAGTACTTC. It specifies CASSLTGVYEQYF.

There are a few counts of this clone. The J gene is TRBJ2-7, the V gene TRBV9; 7 bases are a match to TRBD2. The germline gives CDR1 SGDLS, CDR2 YYNGEE. The CDR3 length is 18 residues. Losses at the gene ends were 4 bases for V and 4 bases for J; bases not matched to a gene: 20. The CDR3 region has the DNA TGTGCCAGCAGCCAGGAAGATATCGGCCCTAGCGGACTATACGAGCAGTACTTC. It translates to CASSQEDIGPSGLYEQYF.

The rearrangement links TRBV7-3 to TRBJ2-3; 8 positions match TRBD2. This CDR3 has 15 amino acids. CDR1 and CDR2 (germline): SGHTA, FQGTGA. Germline trimming cut 0 bases from V and 3 bases from J; bases unmatched to any gene: 2. The CDR3 protein is CASSLTPGGTDTQYF. CDR3 in DNA: TGTGCCAGCAGCTTAACCCCGGGAGGGACAGATACGCAGTATTTT.

The sample holds a few counts of this clone. The rearrangement joins TRBV28 to TRBJ2-7; D might be TRBD2 (5 bases). The CDR3 is 16 residues long. Germline V lookup: CDR1 MDHEN, CDR2 SYDVKM. Between the trimmed V and J ends, which lost 5 bases and 3 bases, there was a span of 20 bases. The CDR3 DNA reads as TGTGCCAGCAGTATAGGTTTAGTGGGAGCTAACTACGAGCAGTACTTC. Translated, it gives CASSIGLVGANYEQYF.

On this clone: The junction differs from germline at one of its ends, possibly a read error. The CDR3 is CASSPLETSGPRSDTQYF. DNA of the CDR3: TGTGCTAGCAGCCCGCTTGAGACTAGCGGGCCTAGATCAGATACGCAGTATTTT. The chain links TRBV7-7 to TRBJ2-3, with 10 positions matching TRBD2. The CDR3 extends over 18 amino acids. Germline V gives CDR1 SSHAT, CDR2 FNYEAQ (reference sequence).

V is TRBV9 and J is TRBJ2-1, with a tentative D call TRBD1 (6 bases). V was cut by 5 bases and J by 4 bases, with 13 bases left in between. CDR3 size: 14 residues. Germline V lookup: CDR1 SGDLS, CDR2 YYNGEE. CDR3 DNA: TGTGCCAGCAGTGGGACATCGGCGTACAATGAGCAGTTCTTC. Its protein is CASSGTSAYNEQFF. The whole variable domain, filled in from reference TRBV9 and TRBJ2-1, reads DSGVTQTPKHLITATGQRVTLRCSPRSGDLSVYWYQQSLDQGLQFLIQYYNGEERAKGNILERFSAQQFPDLHSELNLSSLELGDSALYFCASSGTSAYNEQFFGPGTRLTVL.

DNA for the CDR3: TGTGCCTGGAACAAGTTGGGGGGGACCTACAATGAGCAGTTCTTC. This sequence encodes CAWNKLGGTYNEQFF. This chain uses TRBV30 with TRBJ2-1; the match to TRBD2 covers 7 bases. This CDR3 region has 15 residues. Germline CDR1 reads GTSNPN; CDR2 reads SVGIG (reference sequence). J gave up 2 bases and V 4 bases, and 8 bases lay outside the gene matches. Using reference TRBV30 and TRBJ2-1 for the parts outside the CDR3, the full variable domain is SQTIHQWPATLVQPVGSPLSLECTVEGTSNPNLYWYRQAAGRGLQLLFYSVGIGQISSEVPQNLSASRPQDRQFILSSKKLLLSDSGFYLCAWNKLGGTYNEQFFGPGTRLTVL.

V usage is TRBV4-2 and J usage is TRBJ2-4, with 9 nucleotides matching TRBD1. Germline trimming cut 5 bases from V and 7 bases from J; bases unmatched to any gene: 6. Germline V gene lookup returns CDR1 LGHNA and CDR2 YNFKEQ. The CDR3 runs 14 residues. The CDR3 spells CASSSTGGENIQYF. The CDR3 DNA is TGTGCCAGCAGCTCCACAGGGGGCGAGAACATTCAGTACTTC.

With regard to this clone: The junction and the germline gene differ at one end; a read error may be behind it. The V call is TRBV10-3, the J call TRBJ2-1; the match to TRBD2 covers 11 bases. CDR3 length equals 12 residues. The germline V gene encodes CDR1 ENHRY and CDR2 SYGVKD. The CDR3 bases are TGCGTTACTAGCGGGAGCTACAATGAGCAGTTCTTC. It specifies CVTSGSYNEQFF.

The chain couples TRBV12-2 to TRBJ1-5. TRBV12-2 has pseudogene status. The CDR3 contains 11 residues. The CDR3 sequence: CGGGCNQPQHF. Here the CDR3 DNA reads TGTGGCGGGGGGTGCAATCAGCCCCAGCATTTT.

J is TRBJ2-7 and V is TRBV4-1; 10 bases map to TRBD1. From germline, CDR1 is MGHRA and CDR2 YSYEKL. The V and J ends lost 7 bases and 3 bases, in that order; junction bases with no gene match: 12. This CDR3 contains 16 residues. This chain's CDR3 is CASTPARGQGLYEQYF. The CDR3 nucleotides are TGCGCCAGCACTCCAGCCCGGGGACAGGGGCTCTACGAGCAGTACTTC.

The chain recombines TRBV29-1 with TRBJ2-7; 9 bases are a match to TRBD1. The CDR3 length is 14 residues. Germline trimming cut 1 base from V and 4 bases from J; bases unmatched to any gene: 5. Germline CDR1 SQVTM, CDR2 ANQGSEA. CDR3 protein: CSVEAATGGYEQYF. The CDR3 DNA reads TGCAGCGTTGAAGCGGCGACAGGGGGTTACGAGCAGTACTTC.

The V call is TRBV11-3, the J call TRBJ2-3; 7 bases map to TRBD2. CDR3 length: 14 residues. The ends lost 7 bases at V and 3 bases at J; junction bases unmatched: 7. Germline-derived CDR1 and CDR2 are SGHNT and YENEEA. This CDR3 reads CASMRLAETDTQYF. CDR3 nucleotides: TGTGCCAGCATGCGGCTAGCGGAGACAGATACGCAGTATTTT.

The chain links TRBV28 to TRBJ2-3; perhaps TRBD1 as D (5 bases). The V and J ends lost 0 bases and 2 bases respectively, with 9 bases between them. Germline CDR1 and CDR2: MDHEN and SYDVKM. The CDR3 length is 15 residues. DNA for the CDR3: TGTGCCAGCAGTTTATGGGACAAGCCCACAGATACGCAGTATTTT. Encoded protein: CASSLWDKPTDTQYF.